A selection of T cell receptor beta chains follows, all from one sample in a study of beta chain features in type 1 diabetes. Clones were read by immunoSEQ multiplex PCR, and TCRdb kept only the in-frame ones, dropping some. The sample lists 120,000 to 150,000 clones; roughly an eighth were seen once. Source material: central memory CD4+ T cells from blood. These receptors all stem from a man aged 18 to 29 with type 1 diabetes. The CDR3 runs from the conserved cysteine through the conserved F or W. A D gene is named only where the DNA matches it firmly. Where a row states a size, it is once, few, many or the class of an expanded clone; other rows omit it.

v_call,d_call,clone_size,j_call,cdr3_nt,cdr3_aa
TRBV6-6,NA,many,TRBJ1-2,TGTGCCAGCAGCCCAGGGAACCAGGGCGGCGGCTACACCTTC,CASSPGNQGGGYTF
TRBV5-4,NA,NA,TRBJ2-7,TGTGCCAGCAGCTTGTCCTCTACGAACTACGAGCAGTACTTC,CASSLSSTNYEQYF
TRBV5-4,NA,few,TRBJ1-1,TGTGCCAGCAGCGGTCGGGACACTGAAGCTTTCTTT,CASSGRDTEAFF
TRBV5-1,TRBD1,NA,TRBJ1-2,TGCGCCAGCAGTTCCTCCGGGACAGGGGCTCTGGGCTACACCTTC,CASSSSGTGALGYTF
TRBV5-1,NA,NA,TRBJ1-2,TGCGCCAGCAGCTTGGTCGGAAACTATGGCTACACCTTC,CASSLVGNYGYTF
TRBV19,NA,few,TRBJ2-4,TGTGCCAGTAGTAGGACGGTCCTAGCCAAAAACATTCAGTACTTC,CASSRTVLAKNIQYF
TRBV29-1,NA,NA,TRBJ2-5,TGCAGCGTTCGAGAACCCGGCCAAGAGACCCAGTACTTC,CSVREPGQETQYF
TRBV7-6,NA,NA,TRBJ2-2,TGTGCCAGCAGCCCCATCGCCAGGGGAGGCACCGGGGAGCTGTTTTTT,CASSPIARGGTGELFF
TRBV4-1,TRBD2,NA,TRBJ2-1,TGCGCCAGCAGCCAGCCCTGGCCCCTCGGGAGGGTCGACAATGAGCAGTTCTTC,CASSQPWPLGRVDNEQFF
TRBV7-3,NA,NA,TRBJ2-3,TGTGCCAGCAGCTTAATGGGCGGTATTAGCACAGATACGCAGTATTTT,CASSLMGGISTDTQYF
TRBV4-1,NA,few,TRBJ1-2,TGCGCCAGCAGCCAAGCTGGGAGGGGAGGATGGGGCTACACCTTC,CASSQAGRGGWGYTF
TRBV2,TRBD1,NA,TRBJ1-1,TGTGCCAGCAGTCGGGACAGTTCGAACACTGAAGCTTTCTTT,CASSRDSSNTEAFF
TRBV10-3,NA,few,TRBJ2-5,TGTGCCATCAGTGAGTCAAGGGTCAGCCAAGAGACCCAGTACTTC,CAISESRVSQETQYF
TRBV4-1,NA,NA,TRBJ1-2,TGCGCCAGCAGCCAAGCCCAAACAGGCCCATACTATGGCTACACCTTC,CASSQAQTGPYYGYTF
TRBV19,NA,NA,TRBJ2-5,TGTGCCAGTAGCCTAGGTAGGGGGGCCAGGACCCAGTACTTC,CASSLGRGARTQYF
TRBV5-6,NA,once,TRBJ1-6,TGTGCCAGCAGCTTGGCAGGACCAACTTCACCCCTCCACTTT,CASSLAGPTSPLHF
TRBV6-1,NA,NA,TRBJ2-5,TGTGCCAGCAGTTTCAGCCCGGGACGGGGAGAGACCCAGTACTTC,CASSFSPGRGETQYF
TRBV30,NA,few,TRBJ2-3,TGTGCCTGGAGTGGAAGTGGCACAGATACGCAGTATTTT,CAWSGSGTDTQYF
TRBV29-1,NA,NA,TRBJ1-5,TGCAGCGTTGGGGCAGGGGATCAGCCCCAGCATTTT,CSVGAGDQPQHF
TRBV6-5,TRBD1,NA,TRBJ1-2,TGTGCCAGCAGACCCACGGGACAGGGGAAGGATGGCTACACCTTC,CASRPTGQGKDGYTF
TRBV19,TRBD1,NA,TRBJ1-1,TGTGCCAGTAGTGGACAGGGAGGGACTGAAGCTTTCTTT,CASSGQGGTEAFF
TRBV30,NA,few,TRBJ1-5,TGTGCCCGTAGCGAAAAGGGCCTCAATCAGCCCCAGCATTTT,CARSEKGLNQPQHF
TRBV13,NA,few,TRBJ1-1,TGTGCCACCGGAGGACTGAACACTGAAGCTTTCTTT,CATGGLNTEAFF
TRBV10-2,NA,NA,TRBJ2-1,TGCGCCAGCAGAGGCGGGAATGAGCAGTTCTTC,CASRGGNEQFF
TRBV6-5,NA,NA,TRBJ2-7,TGTGCCAGCAGTCGGTTCGTGCTCTACGAGCAGTACTTC,CASSRFVLYEQYF
TRBV29-1,NA,many,TRBJ2-7,TGCAGCGTTGTCCCCCGGGGACAAGACTACGAGCAGTACTTC,CSVVPRGQDYEQYF
TRBV6-1,TRBD2,few,TRBJ2-7,TGTGCCAGCAGTGCGCCCATCCCTACTAGCGGGGTGATCTACGAGCAGTACTTC,CASSAPIPTSGVIYEQYF
TRBV28,NA,few,TRBJ1-2,TGTGCCAGCACTTCGAACGGTGTATCTGGCTACACCTTC,CASTSNGVSGYTF
TRBV11-3,NA,few,TRBJ1-1,TGTGCCAGCAGCACCCAACAGAACACTGAAGCTTTCTTT,CASSTQQNTEAFF